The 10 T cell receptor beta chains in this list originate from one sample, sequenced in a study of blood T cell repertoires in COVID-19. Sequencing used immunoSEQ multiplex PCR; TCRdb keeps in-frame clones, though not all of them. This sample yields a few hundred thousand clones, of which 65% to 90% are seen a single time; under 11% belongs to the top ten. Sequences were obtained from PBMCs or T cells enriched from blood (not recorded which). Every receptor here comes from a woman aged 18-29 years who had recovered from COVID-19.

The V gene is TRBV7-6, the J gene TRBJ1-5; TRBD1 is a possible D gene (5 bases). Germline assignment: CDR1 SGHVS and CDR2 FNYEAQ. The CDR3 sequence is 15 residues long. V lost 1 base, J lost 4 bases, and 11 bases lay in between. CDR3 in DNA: TGTGCCAGCAGCTTAGGGGGCGGTGTAAATCAGCCCCAGCATTTT. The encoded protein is CASSLGGGVNQPQHF. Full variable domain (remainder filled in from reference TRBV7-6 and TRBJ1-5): GAGVSQSPRYKVTKRGQDVALRCDPISGHVSLYWYRQALGQGPEFLTYFNYEAQQDKSGLPNDRFSAERPEGSISTLTIQRTEQRDSAMYRCASSLGGGVNQPQHFGDGTRLSIL.

CDR3 residues: CAISAGRGSSGTSGYEQYF. In DNA form, the CDR3 reads TGTGCCATCAGTGCTGGGAGGGGGAGTTCCGGGACTAGCGGTTACGAGCAGTACTTC. V is TRBV10-3 and J is TRBJ2-7, with 11 bases aligning to TRBD2. Per the germline V gene, CDR1 is ENHRY and CDR2 is SYGVKD. CDR3 length equals 19 residues. The V segment lost 4 bases and the J segment 4 bases; nucleotides outside the gene matches: 18.

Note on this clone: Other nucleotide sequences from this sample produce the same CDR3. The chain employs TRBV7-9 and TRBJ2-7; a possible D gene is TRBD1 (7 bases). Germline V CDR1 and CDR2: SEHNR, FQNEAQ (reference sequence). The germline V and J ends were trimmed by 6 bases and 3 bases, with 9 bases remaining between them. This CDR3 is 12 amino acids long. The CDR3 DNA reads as TGTGCCAGCAGTCAGGGGGGCTACGAGCAGTACTTC. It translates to CASSQGGYEQYF. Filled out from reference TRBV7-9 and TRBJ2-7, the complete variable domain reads DTGVSQNPRHKITKRGQNVTFRCDPISEHNRLYWYRQTLGQGPEFLTYFQNEAQLEKSRLLSDRFSAERPKGSFSTLEIQRTEQGDSAMYLCASSQGGYEQYFGPGTRLTVT.

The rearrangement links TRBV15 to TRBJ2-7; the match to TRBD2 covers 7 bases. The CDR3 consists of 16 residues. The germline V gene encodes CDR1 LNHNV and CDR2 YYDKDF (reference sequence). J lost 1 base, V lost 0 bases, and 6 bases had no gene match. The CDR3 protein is CATSRDGLAASYEQYF. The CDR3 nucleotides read TGTGCCACCAGCAGAGATGGGCTAGCGGCGTCCTACGAGCAGTACTTC.

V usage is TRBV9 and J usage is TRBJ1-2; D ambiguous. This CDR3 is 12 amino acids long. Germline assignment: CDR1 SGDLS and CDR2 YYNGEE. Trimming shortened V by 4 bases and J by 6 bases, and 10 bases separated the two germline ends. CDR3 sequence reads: CASSSPHNGYTF. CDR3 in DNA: TGTGCCAGCAGCTCACCCCACAATGGCTACACCTTC.

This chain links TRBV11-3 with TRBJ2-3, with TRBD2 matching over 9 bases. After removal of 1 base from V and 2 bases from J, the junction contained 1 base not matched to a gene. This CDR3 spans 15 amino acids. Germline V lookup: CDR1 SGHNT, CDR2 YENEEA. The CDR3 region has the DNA TGTGCCAGCAGCTTAGCTAGCGGGGTCACAGATACGCAGTATTTT. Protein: CASSLASGVTDTQYF.

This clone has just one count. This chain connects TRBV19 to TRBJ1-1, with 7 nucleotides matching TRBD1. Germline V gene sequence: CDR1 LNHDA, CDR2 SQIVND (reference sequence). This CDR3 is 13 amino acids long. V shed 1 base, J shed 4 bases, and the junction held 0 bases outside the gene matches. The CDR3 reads CASSIGDSTEAFF. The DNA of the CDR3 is TGTGCCAGTAGTATAGGGGACAGCACTGAAGCTTTCTTT.

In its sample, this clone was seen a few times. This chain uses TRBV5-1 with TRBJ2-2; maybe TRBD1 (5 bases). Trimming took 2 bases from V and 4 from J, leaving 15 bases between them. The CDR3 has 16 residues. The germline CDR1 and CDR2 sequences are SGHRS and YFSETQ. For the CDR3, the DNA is TGCGCCAGCAGCTTAGGGGTGGCCAAACTCACCGGGGAGCTGTTTTTT. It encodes CASSLGVAKLTGELFF.

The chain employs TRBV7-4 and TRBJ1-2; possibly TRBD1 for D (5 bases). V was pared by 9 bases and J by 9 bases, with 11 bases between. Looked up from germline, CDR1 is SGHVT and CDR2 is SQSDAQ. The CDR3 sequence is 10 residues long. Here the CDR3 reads CASSTARYTF. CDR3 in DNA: TGTGCCAGTTCGACAGCTCGCTACACCTTC.

The CDR3 protein is CASRTMRYQPQHF. In DNA, the CDR3 is TGTGCCAGCAGGACGATGAGGTATCAGCCCCAGCATTTT. The V gene is TRBV9, the J gene TRBJ1-5; no reliable D call. Germline-derived CDR1 and CDR2 are SGDLS and YYNGEE. The CDR3 extends over 13 amino acids. The V and J ends lost 5 bases and 5 bases respectively, with 11 bases between them.